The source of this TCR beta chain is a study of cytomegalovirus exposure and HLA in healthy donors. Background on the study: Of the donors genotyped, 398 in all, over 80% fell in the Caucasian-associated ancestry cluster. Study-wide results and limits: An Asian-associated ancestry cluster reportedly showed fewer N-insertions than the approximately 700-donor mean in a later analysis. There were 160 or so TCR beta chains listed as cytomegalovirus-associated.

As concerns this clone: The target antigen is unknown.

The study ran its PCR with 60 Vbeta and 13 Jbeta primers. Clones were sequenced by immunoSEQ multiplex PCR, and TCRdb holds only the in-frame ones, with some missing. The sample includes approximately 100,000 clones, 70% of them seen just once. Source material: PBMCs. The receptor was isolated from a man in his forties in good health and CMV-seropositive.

The CDR3 is CASSLGTGNEKLFF. The CDR3 nucleotides are TGTGCCAGCAGCTTAGGGACTGGTAATGAAAAACTGTTTTTT. This chain uses TRBV9 with TRBJ1-4; tentatively, D is TRBD1 (5 bases). The germline V and J ends were trimmed by 4 bases and 4 bases, with 11 bases remaining between them. The CDR3 length is 14 residues. CDR1 SGDLS and CDR2 YYNGEE come from the germline V gene.